The next 6 T cell receptor beta chains were all read from a single sample in a study of blood T cell repertoires in COVID-19. Produced via immunoSEQ multiplex PCR; TCRdb's table is partial and in-frame only. This sample has roughly 190,000 clones, with about four fifths found just once. Sequenced: peripheral blood. The receptors derive from a woman in her sixties or seventies with COVID-19, enrolled during active disease.

The gene calls are TRBV6-5 and TRBJ1-5, with 7 bases lining up with TRBD1. Losses at the gene ends were 2 bases for V and 5 bases for J; bases not matched to a gene: 6. Germline CDR1 reads MNHEY; CDR2 reads SVGAGI. The CDR3 has 15 residues. The CDR3 DNA reads TGTGCCAGCAGTTACCGACAGGGTATCGATCAGCCCCAGCATTTT. Translating it yields CASSYRQGIDQPQHF.

This clone came up once. V gene TRBV2 combines with J gene TRBJ2-5; D remains ambiguous. Between the trimmed V and J ends, which lost 5 bases and 1 base, there was a span of 8 bases. The germline CDR1 and CDR2 sequences are SNHLY and FYNNEI. The CDR3 loop spans 13 amino acids. In DNA form, the CDR3 reads TGTGCCAGCAGTCAAGACACCCAAGAGACCCAGTACTTC. Residues: CASSQDTQETQYF.

J is TRBJ2-7 and V is TRBV28; D remains unclear. Looked up from germline, CDR1 is MDHEN and CDR2 is SYDVKM. V lost 3 bases and J lost 1, with 10 bases in between. This CDR3 spans 14 amino acids. CDR3 sequence: CASSFPPLSYEQYF. The CDR3 DNA sequence: TGTGCCAGCAGTTTTCCGCCACTATCCTACGAGCAGTACTTC.

The V gene is TRBV18, the J gene TRBJ2-6; 7 nucleotides match TRBD1. With 6 bases clipped from V and 2 bases from J, the junction kept 10 bases outside the gene matches. The CDR3 is 17 residues long. In germline, CDR1 is KGHSH, CDR2 LQKENI. CDR3 amino acids: CASSQIITGAGANVLTF. The CDR3 coding sequence is TGTGCCAGCTCGCAGATCATAACAGGGGCTGGGGCCAACGTCCTGACTTTC. Based on the CDR3 plus reference TRBV18 and TRBJ2-6, the full variable domain is NAGVMQNPRHLVRRRGQEARLRCSPMKGHSHVYWYRQLPEEGLKFMVYLQKENIIDESGMPKERFSAEFPKEGPSILRIQQVVRGDSAAYFCASSQIITGAGANVLTFGAGSRLTVL.

In its sample, this clone was seen once. A read error may produce the germline difference seen at one junction end. The genes are TRBV7-2 and TRBJ1-4; D may be TRBD1 (6 bases). Germline CDR1 is SGHTA and CDR2 is FQGNSA. The CDR3 covers 14 residues. CDR3 sequence (DNA): TGTGCCAGCAGCCCGACAGGAGTAAATGGAAAACTGTTTTTT. It encodes CASSPTGVNGKLFF.

This chain links TRBV18 with TRBJ2-6; D is possibly TRBD2 (5 bases). The V end lost 3 bases, the J end lost 0 bases, and 9 bases lay between the germline ends. Germline loops: CDR1 KGHSH, CDR2 LQKENI. This CDR3 has 16 amino acids. CDR3 residues: CASSPAGPSGANVLTF. The CDR3 DNA reads TGTGCCAGCTCACCTGCGGGCCCCTCTGGGGCCAACGTCCTGACTTTC.